The source of this TCR beta chain is a study of sequential checkpoint blockade in melanoma. Across the whole study: Randomization was 1:1 between first-line nivolumab→ipilimumab and ipilimumab→nivolumab. Both treatment sequences were followed by maintenance nivolumab.

TCRdb's copy holds only in-frame clones and misses some; the assay was immunoSEQ multiplex PCR. The top ten clones hold around 27% of a sample with some 20,000 clones, approximately 79% of them seen once. Germline CDR1 reads SNHLY; CDR2 reads FYNNEI. The CDR3 is 16 residues long. Germline trimming cut 5 bases from V and 2 bases from J; bases unmatched to any gene: 9. The treatment was: randomized to nivolumab then ipilimumab (arm A) or the reverse (arm B). The input for sequencing was CD8+ T cells sorted from blood (inferred from file names), taken from a patient given nivolumab and ipilimumab in sequence. The clonotype comes from a human donor with melanoma. This chain connects TRBV2 to TRBJ2-3; TRBD1 aligns across 8 bases. The CDR3 DNA follows: TGTGCCAGCAGTATAACAAGGACAGGGACCACAGATACGCAGTATTTT. Translating it yields CASSITRTGTTDTQYF.